Listed below are T cell receptor beta chains from one sample, sequenced in a study of shared clonotypes between healthy human individuals. Here immunoSEQ multiplex PCR was the method, and the copy in TCRdb shows in-frame clones only, minus some. The sample lists millions of clones, just over 90% seen once, with roughly 0.36% in the top ten. Input material: naive CD4+ T cells from PBMCs. The receptor set was obtained from a man between 18 and 29 years old in good health. Some clones in this sample may be carry-over from other donors' samples. Both conserved end residues are part of each CDR3. The D gene is left open where the match is weak. Some rows mark clone size as missing; the rest say once, few, many or name a class of expanded clone.

clone_size d_call j_call v_call cdr3_aa cdr3_nt
. TRBD2 TRBJ2-3 TRBV2 CASRSPLAGGPDTQYF TGTGCCAGCAGATCCCCCCTAGCGGGAGGGCCAGATACGCAGTATTTT
. TRBD2 TRBJ2-1 TRBV19 CATSRGGTTSEQFF TGTGCCACCTCCCGGGGAGGGACTACAAGTGAGCAGTTCTTC
. TRBD2 TRBJ2-7 TRBV28 CASSSGLAGGPIPYEQYF TGTGCCAGCAGTTCCGGACTAGCGGGAGGGCCTATACCCTACGAGCAGTACTTC
. TRBD1 TRBJ1-1 TRBV29-1 CSVLSGGTEAFF TGCAGCGTCCTTTCAGGGGGAACTGAAGCTTTCTTT
. . TRBJ2-5 TRBV30 CAWTRTLGETQYF TGTGCCTGGACAAGGACCCTGGGAGAGACCCAGTACTTC
few . TRBJ1-3 TRBV2 CASRQSSGNTIYF TGTGCCAGCAGACAGAGCTCTGGAAACACCATATATTTT
. . TRBJ1-1 TRBV6-5 CASSYIGLEAFF TGTGCCAGCAGTTACATTGGCCTTGAAGCTTTCTTT
. TRBD1 TRBJ2-1 TRBV7-6 CASSSQGQGYNEQFF TGTGCCAGCAGCAGTCAGGGACAGGGTTACAATGAGCAGTTCTTC
once . TRBJ1-4 TRBV6-6 CASSSGEKLFF TGTGCCAGCAGCAGTGGTGAAAAACTGTTTTTT
few . TRBJ1-1 TRBV7-9 CASSLGQGRYTEAFF TGTGCCAGCAGCTTAGGGCAGGGGCGGTACACTGAAGCTTTCTTT
. TRBD2 TRBJ2-5 TRBV9 CASSASGTRQETQYF TGTGCCAGCAGCGCAAGCGGGACTAGACAAGAGACCCAGTACTTC
. . TRBJ2-7 TRBV30 CAWSWSSYEQYF TGTGCCTGGAGTTGGTCCAGCTACGAGCAGTACTTC
. . TRBJ2-3 TRBV11-3 CASSLDQGRTDTQYF TGTGCCAGCAGCTTAGATCAGGGGCGGACAGATACGCAGTATTTT
. TRBD1 TRBJ1-4 TRBV2 CASSTGQQSEKLFF TGTGCCAGCAGCACGGGACAGCAAAGTGAAAAACTGTTTTTT
. TRBD2 TRBJ2-1 TRBV9 CASSPRTSDGHEQFF TGTGCCAGCAGCCCTCGGACTAGCGATGGACATGAGCAGTTCTTC
. . TRBJ2-6 TRBV18 CASSPLLKLSPSGANVLTF TGTGCCAGCTCACCACTGCTTAAGTTGTCTCCCTCTGGGGCCAACGTCCTGACTTTC
. TRBD1 TRBJ1-5 TRBV5-5 CASSLAPDRANQPQHF TGTGCCAGCAGCTTGGCCCCGGACAGGGCCAATCAGCCCCAGCATTTT
. . TRBJ1-2 TRBV28 CASSLPQETNYGYTF TGTGCCAGCAGTTTACCCCAGGAGACTAACTATGGCTACACCTTC
. . TRBJ1-1 TRBV18 CASSPVAGSMNTEAFF TGTGCCAGCTCACCGGTGGCAGGGAGTATGAACACTGAAGCTTTCTTT
. TRBD2 TRBJ2-3 TRBV4-2 CASSQGPAGASTDTQYF TGTGCCAGCAGCCAAGGGCCAGCGGGAGCTAGCACAGATACGCAGTATTTT
. TRBD2 TRBJ2-7 TRBV11-2 CASSPGLAGRSYEQYF TGTGCCAGCTCCCCGGGGCTAGCGGGGCGATCCTACGAGCAGTACTTC
. TRBD1 TRBJ2-1 TRBV4-2 CASSQVSQGVEQFF TGTGCCAGCAGCCAAGTGTCACAGGGGGTCGAGCAGTTCTTC
. . TRBJ2-5 TRBV7-7 CASSLRASETQYF TGTGCCAGCAGCTTAAGGGCTTCCGAGACCCAGTACTTC
. . TRBJ2-6 TRBV15 CATSVKRDPGANVLTF TGTGCCACCAGCGTAAAGAGAGACCCTGGGGCCAACGTCCTGACTTTC
. . TRBJ1-2 TRBV19 CASSTRLPRVANEGYTF TGTGCCAGTAGTACGAGACTCCCCCGGGTCGCCAACGAGGGCTACACCTTC
. . TRBJ2-1 TRBV4-1 CASSQPTRSDEQFF TGCGCCAGCAGCCAACCGACACGGTCGGATGAGCAGTTCTTC
. TRBD1 TRBJ1-3 TRBV28 CASSFLTGGVENTIYF TGTGCCAGCAGTTTTCTGACAGGGGGAGTCGAAAACACCATATATTTT
. TRBD2 TRBJ2-3 TRBV5-1 CASSSGIAGVTDTQYF TGCGCCAGCAGCTCAGGGATAGCGGGAGTCACAGATACGCAGTATTTT
. . TRBJ2-7 TRBV11-3 CASSNSYEQYF TGTGCCAGCAGCAACTCCTACGAGCAGTACTTC
. . TRBJ2-7 TRBV10-2 CASSVTRDWYPASYEQYF TGCGCCAGCAGTGTAACCCGGGACTGGTACCCCGCTTCCTACGAGCAGTACTTC
. . TRBJ1-1 TRBV27 CASSLQRPGGNTEAFF TGTGCCAGCAGTCTCCAACGACCGGGGGGTAACACTGAAGCTTTCTTT